This TCR beta chain was sequenced for a study of blood T cell repertoires in COVID-19 (TCRdb year 2020). About the full investigation: Collaborator samples came from the United States, Italy and Spain and covered acute and convalescent phases of COVID-19. The material from the prospective study consisted of cDNA or gDNA derived from T cells, B-cell-depleted T cells, or PBMCs. The dataset comprised deeply sampled blood TCRbeta repertoires from subjects exposed to, actively infected with, or recovered from COVID-19. The repertoires were released in a freely available public database meant as a resource for research on the immune response to SARS-CoV-2. Samples came from the ongoing ImmuneRACE study (first 160 participants) plus 1,254 subjects from 6 global collaborators. Nearly every sample came with metadata listing a de-identified subject ID, COVID-19 status, age in years and sex. Where available, HLA class I and class II types were taken from metadata supplied by the sample provider and were not determined by assay-based typing. Study-wide findings and limitations: The quantity of clinical and demographic metadata differed by source and by participant and was supplied without curation.

TCRbeta CDR3 regions were amplified from genomic DNA using the immunoSEQ Assay, a bias-controlled multiplex PCR. Turning to the authors' computational methods: The number of nucleated cells in each sample was estimated from the amplification of reference gene primers within the assay. Sequence reads were collapsed and filtered to measure the absolute abundance of every unique TCRbeta CDR3 rearrangement. For each sample, productive Simpson clonality was calculated as the square root of Simpson's diversity index over productive rearrangements. TCRdb retrieved this table from immuneACCESS and kept in-frame rearrangements only. Not all clones are present; in checked studies, unresolved V genes account for under half, and no reason is known for the remainder. V, J and clone size are those of that table, while D and trimming were read from the DNA. Recorded for this sample are 200,000 to 250,000 clones; around 90% of them occurred a single time. The ten most abundant clones make up around 0.84% of the sample.

One collaborating source in Seattle enrolled patients while the patients were actively infected and followed the patients over time throughout the course of disease. Collaborating institutions collected whole blood in K2EDTA tubes following their own protocols. Collaborator samples were shipped for TCRbeta analysis as frozen whole blood, isolated PBMCs, or DNA extracted from either sample type. With respect to this clone: The antigen it recognizes is unknown. No much larger clone exists at a distance of one base, and base qualities are not known.

The junction shows trimming of 6 bases on V and 3 bases on J, and the gene matches do not reach 8 bases of it. The CDR3 starts with the cysteine, ends with the phenylalanine, and has 15 residues. The only DNA kept is the CDR3, 45 bases in frame from the first base. CDR1 and CDR2 are drawn from the germline V gene (reference sequence): LNHDA, SQIVND. The receptor was derived from a man between 60 and 75 years old with COVID-19, enrolled during active disease. The sample taken for sequencing was peripheral blood. The rearranged chain carries TRBV19 and TRBJ2-7; TRBD1 lines up with 10 middle nucleotides. The CDR3 protein: CASSARDRGFYEQYF. In nucleotides, the sequence is TGTGCCAGTAGCGCCAGGGACAGGGGTTTCTACGAGCAGTACTTC.